This is a list of T cell receptor beta chains from one sample in a study of T cells in Graves' hyperthyroidism and ophthalmopathy. MiXCR, run by TCRdb on the multiplex PCR reads, gives a single entry per CDR3 protein. The sample contains under 700,000 distinct CDR3 sequences, around 42% of which appear only once. The specimen was peripheral blood or thyroid tissue (not recorded which). These receptors were collected from a woman between 18 and 30 years old with Graves' hyperthyroidism. Each CDR3 is given with its conserved first and last residue. A D gene is named only where the DNA matches it firmly. The size field is filled for only some rows; it gives once, few, many or a size class.

clone_size j_call d_call v_call cdr3_aa cdr3_nt
few TRBJ2-7 - TRBV9 CASSPPASWDYEQYF TGTGCCAGCAGCCCACCCGCCTCGTGGGACTACGAGCAGTACTTC
- TRBJ2-5 - TRBV7-8 CASSSFRQARQETQYF TGTGCCAGCAGCTCCTTTAGGCAGGCCCGCCAAGAGACCCAGTACTTC
few TRBJ2-5 - TRBV7-3 CASSHEGGLETQYF TGCGCCAGCAGCCATGAGGGGGGGCTGGAGACCCAGTACTTC
- TRBJ1-1 - TRBV25-1 CARDAGENTEAFF TGTGCAAGAGATGCTGGGGAGAACACTGAAGCTTTCTTT
- TRBJ2-7 - TRBV10-3 CAISEDDEQYF TGTGCCATCAGTGAGGATGATGAGCAGTACTTC
- TRBJ2-7 - TRBV29-1 CSVDRAGAAYEQYF TGCAGCGTTGACAGGGCCGGGGCAGCTTACGAGCAGTACTTC
- TRBJ2-2 - TRBV2 CASSDERAGTGELFF TGTGCCAGCAGCGACGAGAGGGCCGGGACCGGGGAGCTGTTTTTT
- TRBJ1-2 - TRBV5-1 CASSLGQGIGYGYTF TGCGCCAGCAGCTTGGGGCAGGGGATCGGCTATGGCTACACCTTC
- TRBJ2-2 - TRBV5-1 CASSLGGVFTGELFF TGTGCCAGCAGCTTGGGGGGCGTGTTCACCGGGGAGCTGTTTTTT
- TRBJ2-1 - TRBV6-4 CASSEGESYNEQFF TGTGCCAGCAGTGAAGGAGAGTCCTACAATGAGCAGTTCTTC
- TRBJ1-5 - TRBV15 CATSGSQYQPQHF TGTGCCACCAGCGGGTCCCAATATCAGCCCCAGCATTTT
many TRBJ1-2 - TRBV7-9 CASSFQDYGYTF TGTGCCAGCAGCTTCCAGGACTATGGCTACACCTTC
- TRBJ1-1 - TRBV6-5 CASILKGNEVAFF TGTGCCAGCATCCTTAAAGGTAACGAGGTAGCTTTCTTT
- TRBJ1-1 TRBD1 TRBV12-3/TRBV12-4 CASSGQGTGTEAFF TGTGCCAGCAGTGGACAGGGTACGGGCACTGAAGCTTTCTTT
- TRBJ1-4 TRBD1 TRBV7-7 CASSTGQVLNEKLFF TGTGCTAGCAGCACCGGACAGGTGCTAAATGAAAAACTGTTTTTT